The T cell receptor (beta chain) described here comes from a study of T-cell reconstitution after alpha-beta-depleted transplantation in children. The authors prepared the TCRbeta library with unique molecular identifiers. MiXCR, applied by TCRdb to the PCR reads, yields one record per CDR3 protein. The data show some 290,000 distinct CDR3 sequences, with more than 8% seen just once and 10% held by the top ten. Trimming cost V 3 bases and J 1 base; bases outside gene matches: 7. Per the germline V gene, CDR1 is SGHRS and CDR2 is YFSETQ. The CDR3 covers 16 residues. This TCR was recovered from a human donor who donated a stem cell graft to a child with SCID. This chain joins TRBV5-1 and TRBJ2-5; 9 nucleotides agree with TRBD2. The sample in question was PBMCs from the stem cell graft donor, obtained from the stem cell graft. This chain's CDR3 is CASSWGLAEIQETQYF. The CDR3 DNA is TGCGCCAGCAGCTGGGGACTAGCTGAAATCCAAGAGACCCAGTACTTC.